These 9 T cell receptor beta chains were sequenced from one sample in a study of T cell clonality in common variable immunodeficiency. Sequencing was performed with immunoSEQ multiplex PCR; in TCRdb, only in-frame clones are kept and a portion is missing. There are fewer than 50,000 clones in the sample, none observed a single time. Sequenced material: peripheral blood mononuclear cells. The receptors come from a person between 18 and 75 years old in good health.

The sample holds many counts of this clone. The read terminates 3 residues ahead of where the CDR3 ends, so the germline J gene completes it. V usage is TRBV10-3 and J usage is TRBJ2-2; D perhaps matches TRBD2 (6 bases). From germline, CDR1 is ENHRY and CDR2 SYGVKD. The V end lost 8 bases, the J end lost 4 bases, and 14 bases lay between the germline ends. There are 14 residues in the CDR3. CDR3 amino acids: CAIGLGTSTGELFF. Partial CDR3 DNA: TGTGCCATCGGCCTCGGGACTTCCACCGGGGAG.

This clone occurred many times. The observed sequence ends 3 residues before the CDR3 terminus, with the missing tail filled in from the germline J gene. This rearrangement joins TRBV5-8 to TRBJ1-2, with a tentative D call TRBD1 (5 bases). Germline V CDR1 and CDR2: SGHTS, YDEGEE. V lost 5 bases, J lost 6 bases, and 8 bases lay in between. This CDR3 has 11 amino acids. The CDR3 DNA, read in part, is TGTGCCAGCAGGCTGGACAATGGC. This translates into CASRLDNG. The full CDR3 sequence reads CASRLDNGYTF.

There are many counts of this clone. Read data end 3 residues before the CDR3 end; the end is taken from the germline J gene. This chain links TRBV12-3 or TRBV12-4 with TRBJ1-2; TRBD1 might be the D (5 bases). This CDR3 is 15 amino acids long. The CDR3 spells CASSLTFMGGYGYTF. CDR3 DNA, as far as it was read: TGTGCCAGCAGTCTTACATTCATGGGGGGGTACGGC.

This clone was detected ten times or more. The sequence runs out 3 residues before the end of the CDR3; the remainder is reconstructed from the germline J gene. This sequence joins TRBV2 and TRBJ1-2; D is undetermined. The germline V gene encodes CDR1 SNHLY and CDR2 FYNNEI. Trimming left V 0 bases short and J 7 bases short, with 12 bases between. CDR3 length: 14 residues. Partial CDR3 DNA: TGTGCCAGCAGTGAAGCGCTGAGCCTTCTTGGC. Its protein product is CASSEALSLLG. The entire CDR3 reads CASSEALSLLGYTF. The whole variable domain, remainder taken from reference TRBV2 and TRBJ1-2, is EPEVTQTPSHQVTQMGQEVILRCVPISNHLYFYWYRQILGQKVEFLVSFYNNEISEKSEIFDDQFSVERPDGSNFTLKIRSTKLEDSAMYFCASSEALSLLGYTFGSGTRLTVV.

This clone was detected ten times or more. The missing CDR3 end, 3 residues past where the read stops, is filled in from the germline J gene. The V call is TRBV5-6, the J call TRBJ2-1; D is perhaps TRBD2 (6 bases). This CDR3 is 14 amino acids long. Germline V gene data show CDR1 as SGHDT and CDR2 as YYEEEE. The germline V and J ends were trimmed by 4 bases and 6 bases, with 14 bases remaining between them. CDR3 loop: CASSPGLSRNEQFF. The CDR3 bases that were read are TGTGCCAGCAGCCCGGGACTCTCCCGCAATGAG.

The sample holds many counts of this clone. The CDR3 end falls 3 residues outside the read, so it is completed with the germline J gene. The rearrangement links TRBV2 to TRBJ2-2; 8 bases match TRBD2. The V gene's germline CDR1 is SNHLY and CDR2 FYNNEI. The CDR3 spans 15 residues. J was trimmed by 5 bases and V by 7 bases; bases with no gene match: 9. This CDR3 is CASMTPAGVTGELFF. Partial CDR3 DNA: TGTGCCAGCATGACCCCAGCGGGAGTGACCGGGGAG.

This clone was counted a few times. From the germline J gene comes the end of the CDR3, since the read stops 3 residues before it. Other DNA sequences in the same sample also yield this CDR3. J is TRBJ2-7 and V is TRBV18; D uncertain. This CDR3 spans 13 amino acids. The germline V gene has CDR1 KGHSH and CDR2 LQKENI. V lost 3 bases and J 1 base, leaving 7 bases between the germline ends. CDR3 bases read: TGTGCCAGCTCACCCCCTTCGTCCTACGAG. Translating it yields CASSPPSSYE. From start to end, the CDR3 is CASSPPSSYEQYF.

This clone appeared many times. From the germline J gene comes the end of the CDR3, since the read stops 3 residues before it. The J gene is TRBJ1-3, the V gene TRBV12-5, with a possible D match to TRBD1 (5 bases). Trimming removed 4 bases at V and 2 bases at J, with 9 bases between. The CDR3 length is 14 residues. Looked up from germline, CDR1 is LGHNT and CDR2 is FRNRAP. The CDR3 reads CASGSSGTGNTIYF. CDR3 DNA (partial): TGTGCTAGTGGTTCGTCAGGGACTGGAAACACC.

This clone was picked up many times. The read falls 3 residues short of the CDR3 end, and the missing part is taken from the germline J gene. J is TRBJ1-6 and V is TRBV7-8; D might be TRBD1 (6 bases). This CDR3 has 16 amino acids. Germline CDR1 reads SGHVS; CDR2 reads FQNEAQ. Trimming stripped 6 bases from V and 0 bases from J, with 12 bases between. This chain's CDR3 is CASREGGRSYNSPLHF. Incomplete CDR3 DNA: TGTGCCAGCAGGGAAGGGGGACGCTCCTATAATTCACCC.